The rows below give T cell receptor beta chains drawn from one sample of a study of shared clonotypes between healthy human individuals. Sequenced by immunoSEQ multiplex PCR; TCRdb stores in-frame clones only, minus some. Among about 2.2 million clones listed, 93% were seen once. The sequenced material came from naive CD8+ T cells from PBMCs. The receptors were sampled from a man aged 18 to 29 in good health. Some clones in this sample may be carry-over from other donors' samples. CDR3s include the opening cysteine and the closing phenylalanine or tryptophan. Fields, in order: D gene, clone size, J gene, V gene, CDR3 protein, CDR3 DNA. D genes are given only for firm matches. Part of the rows lack a size; the others show once, few, many or a class for expanded clones.

D: TRBD2; size: -; J: TRBJ2-3; V: TRBV28; CDR3: CASSSLLASTDTQYF; DNA: TGTGCCAGCAGCTCTCTACTAGCGAGTACAGATACGCAGTATTTT
D: TRBD1; size: -; J: TRBJ1-2; V: TRBV29-1; CDR3: CSGRDRGFGYTF; DNA: TGCAGCGGCCGGGACAGGGGATTTGGCTACACCTTC
D: -; size: once; J: TRBJ2-7; V: TRBV30; CDR3: CAWSPPGAYEQYF; DNA: TGTGCCTGGAGCCCCCCGGGAGCCTACGAGCAGTACTTC
D: -; size: -; J: TRBJ2-1; V: TRBV11-3; CDR3: CASSLRGYNEQFF; DNA: TGTGCCAGCAGCTTAAGGGGGTACAATGAGCAGTTCTTC
D: TRBD2; size: -; J: TRBJ2-7; V: TRBV9; CDR3: CASSVGLAGTYEQYF; DNA: TGTGCCAGCAGCGTAGGCCTAGCGGGAACCTACGAGCAGTACTTC
D: -; size: -; J: TRBJ1-2; V: TRBV6-5; CDR3: CASSYGGGGGYTF; DNA: TGTGCCAGCAGTTACGGAGGGGGGGGAGGCTACACCTTC
D: -; size: -; J: TRBJ2-1; V: TRBV5-6; CDR3: CASSLVLGGAWYNEQFF; DNA: TGTGCCAGCAGCTTGGTCCTAGGGGGGGCTTGGTACAATGAGCAGTTCTTC
D: TRBD1; size: -; J: TRBJ1-2; V: TRBV7-2; CDR3: CASSSGGQGIYGYTF; DNA: TGTGCCAGCAGCTCAGGGGGACAGGGGATCTATGGCTACACCTTC
D: -; size: -; J: TRBJ2-1; V: TRBV15; CDR3: CATSRSRPGEQFF; DNA: TGTGCCACCAGCAGATCCCGACCCGGGGAGCAGTTCTTC
D: TRBD1; size: -; J: TRBJ1-2; V: TRBV5-6; CDR3: CASSLGRGLGYTF; DNA: TGTGCCAGCAGCTTGGGCAGGGGGCTCGGCTACACCTTC
D: -; size: -; J: TRBJ1-2; V: TRBV27; CDR3: CASSLASRGFFGGYTF; DNA: TGTGCCAGCAGTTTAGCTTCCAGGGGCTTTTTTGGTGGCTACACCTTC
D: -; size: once; J: TRBJ2-3; V: TRBV7-8; CDR3: CASSWLGGDTQYF; DNA: TGTGCCAGCAGCTGGCTAGGAGGGGATACGCAGTATTTT
D: TRBD1; size: -; J: TRBJ1-4; V: TRBV28; CDR3: CASRDLQGAFGAEKLFF; DNA: TGTGCCAGCAGAGATTTACAGGGGGCGTTCGGTGCTGAAAAACTGTTTTTT
D: -; size: -; J: TRBJ2-3; V: TRBV27; CDR3: CASSLAPMRGWSTDTQYF; DNA: TGTGCCAGCAGTTTAGCCCCCATGAGGGGGTGGAGCACAGATACGCAGTATTTT
D: -; size: -; J: TRBJ1-1; V: TRBV28; CDR3: CASAAGWRETEAFF; DNA: TGTGCCTCTGCGGCGGGGTGGAGGGAGACTGAAGCTTTCTTT
D: -; size: once; J: TRBJ2-1; V: TRBV2; CDR3: CASSAMAGIPSNEQFF; DNA: TGTGCCAGCAGCGCGATGGCAGGGATCCCATCTAATGAGCAGTTCTTC
D: TRBD2; size: -; J: TRBJ2-1; V: TRBV27; CDR3: CASSPLSILSGGYNEQFF; DNA: TGTGCCAGCAGTCCACTAAGCATCCTTAGCGGGGGGTACAATGAGCAGTTCTTC
D: -; size: -; J: TRBJ1-2; V: TRBV9; CDR3: CASSVAIQGNYGYTF; DNA: TGTGCCAGCAGCGTAGCTATACAGGGAAACTATGGCTACACCTTC
D: -; size: -; J: TRBJ2-5; V: TRBV7-6; CDR3: CASSLVSIGETQYF; DNA: TGTGCCAGCAGCTTAGTTAGCATAGGGGAGACCCAGTACTTC
D: -; size: -; J: TRBJ2-1; V: TRBV7-2; CDR3: CASSLGLGGYNEQFF; DNA: TGTGCCAGCAGCTTAGGGTTGGGCGGCTACAATGAGCAGTTCTTC
D: TRBD2; size: few; J: TRBJ2-1; V: TRBV7-7; CDR3: CASSLGLAGGNEQFF; DNA: TGTGCCAGCAGCTTGGGACTAGCGGGAGGCAATGAGCAGTTCTTC
D: TRBD1; size: -; J: TRBJ2-7; V: TRBV4-1; CDR3: CASSHLTSGTGYDEQYF; DNA: TGCGCCAGCAGCCATTTAACATCCGGGACAGGGTACGACGAGCAGTACTTC
D: TRBD1; size: -; J: TRBJ2-7; V: TRBV19; CDR3: CASRAGQGSYEQYF; DNA: TGTGCCAGTAGGGCGGGACAGGGTTCCTACGAGCAGTACTTC
D: TRBD2; size: -; J: TRBJ2-1; V: TRBV7-9; CDR3: CASSLALASGDNEQFF; DNA: TGTGCCAGCAGCTTAGCGTTGGCTAGCGGGGACAATGAGCAGTTCTTC
D: -; size: -; J: TRBJ2-5; V: TRBV6-6; CDR3: CASSSLDREETQYF; DNA: TGTGCCAGCAGTTCTCTGGACAGAGAAGAGACCCAGTACTTC
D: -; size: -; J: TRBJ2-1; V: TRBV28; CDR3: CASSYKRAMNEQFF; DNA: TGTGCCAGCAGTTATAAGAGGGCAATGAATGAGCAGTTCTTC
D: TRBD2; size: -; J: TRBJ2-1; V: TRBV7-9; CDR3: CASSSPPTGGRYEQFF; DNA: TGTGCCAGCAGCTCCCCCCCAACGGGAGGGCGGTATGAGCAGTTCTTC
D: TRBD1; size: -; J: TRBJ1-3; V: TRBV7-8; CDR3: CASSRLSRGLSGNTIYF; DNA: TGTGCCAGCAGCCGACTATCCAGGGGGCTCTCTGGAAACACCATATATTTT
D: -; size: -; J: TRBJ1-1; V: TRBV30; CDR3: CASATGMNTEAFF; DNA: TGTGCCTCCGCGACAGGTATGAACACTGAAGCTTTCTTT
D: TRBD1; size: -; J: TRBJ2-7; V: TRBV10-2; CDR3: CASSETGTGTYEQYF; DNA: TGCGCCAGCAGTGAGACCGGGACAGGGACCTACGAGCAGTACTTC
D: -; size: -; J: TRBJ1-5; V: TRBV6-6; CDR3: CASSPGTDSNQPQHF; DNA: TGTGCCAGCAGTCCGGGGACGGATAGCAATCAGCCCCAGCATTTT
D: -; size: -; J: TRBJ2-2; V: TRBV9; CDR3: CASSPEGMAGELFF; DNA: TGTGCCAGCAGCCCAGAAGGAATGGCCGGGGAGCTGTTTTTT
D: TRBD1; size: -; J: TRBJ1-4; V: TRBV7-3; CDR3: CASNPPRGTATNEKLFF; DNA: TGTGCCAGCAACCCACCCCGAGGGACAGCAACTAATGAAAAACTGTTTTTT
D: -; size: -; J: TRBJ1-2; V: TRBV19; CDR3: CASSIILGDDYGYTF; DNA: TGTGCCAGTAGTATAATCCTAGGGGATGACTATGGCTACACCTTC
D: -; size: -; J: TRBJ2-3; V: TRBV27; CDR3: CASSEWGTDTQYF; DNA: TGTGCCAGCAGTGAATGGGGCACAGATACGCAGTATTTT
D: TRBD1; size: -; J: TRBJ2-6; V: TRBV29-1; CDR3: CSVEAKGANGANVLTF; DNA: TGCAGCGTTGAAGCCAAGGGGGCCAACGGGGCCAACGTCCTGACTTTC
D: -; size: -; J: TRBJ1-5; V: TRBV27; CDR3: CASSWGNGQPQHF; DNA: TGTGCCAGCAGTTGGGGGAATGGGCAGCCCCAGCATTTT
D: -; size: -; J: TRBJ2-5; V: TRBV28; CDR3: CASSRDDPVRETQYF; DNA: TGTGCCAGCAGTCGAGACGACCCGGTAAGAGAGACCCAGTACTTC
D: TRBD2; size: -; J: TRBJ2-1; V: TRBV19; CDR3: CASSPDLLAAYNEQFF; DNA: TGTGCCAGTAGTCCTGATCTACTAGCGGCATACAATGAGCAGTTCTTC
D: -; size: once; J: TRBJ1-5; V: TRBV6-6; CDR3: CASSYPGPNQPQHF; DNA: TGTGCCAGCAGTTACCCGGGACCCAATCAGCCCCAGCATTTT
D: -; size: -; J: TRBJ2-7; V: TRBV16; CDR3: CASSQRSEQYF; DNA: TGTGCCAGCAGCCAAAGGAGCGAGCAGTACTTC
D: -; size: -; J: TRBJ2-1; V: TRBV7-9; CDR3: CASSRTGYNEQFF; DNA: TGTGCCAGCAGCCGGACTGGTTACAATGAGCAGTTCTTC
D: TRBD2; size: -; J: TRBJ2-3; V: TRBV4-1; CDR3: CASSQVLAGVTDTQYF; DNA: TGCGCCAGCAGCCAAGTTCTAGCGGGAGTCACAGATACGCAGTATTTT